This T cell receptor beta chain stems from a study of blood T cell repertoires in COVID-19. Study overall: Samples representing acute and convalescent COVID-19 were sourced from the United States, Italy and Spain. PBMCs, B-cell-depleted T cells, or T cells provided the cDNA or gDNA that made up the material.

Per the original data handling: The assay estimated nucleated cells by amplifying reference gene primers. The protocol was immunoSEQ multiplex PCR, while the TCRdb copy is restricted to in-frame clones and leaves out a portion. D and trimming were read from the DNA, whereas the V and J calls and clone size are those reported in that table. The data hold some 97,000 clones, with 90% observed a single time. Germline loops: CDR1 MNHEY, CDR2 SVGAGI. Trimming removed 6 bases at V and 0 bases at J, with 12 bases between. The length of the CDR3 is 14 residues. The rearrangement joins TRBV6-5 to TRBJ2-7, with D possibly TRBD2 on 6 matching bases. The sample consisted of peripheral blood. This sequence was found in a man between 45 and 60 years old with acute or convalescent COVID-19. CDR3 protein: CASRRDFDSYEQYF. CDR3 nucleotides: TGTGCCAGCAGACGGGACTTCGACTCCTACGAGCAGTACTTC.